Below, 11 T cell receptor beta chains from the same sample are listed, as sequenced in a study of T cell repertoires in cytomegalovirus infection. TCRdb reprocessed the reads via MiXCR and lists one record per CDR3 protein. The sample records 800,000 to 950,000 distinct CDR3 sequences, roughly 33% being singletons. Their antigen targets remain unknown. The sample was cultured CD8+ T cells from PBMCs, taken from culture after CMV antigen stimulation. These receptors all stem from a human donor in good health (CMV status not recorded). Some clones in this sample may be carry-over from other donors' samples.

This clonotype was seen more than once but under ten times. The rearrangement uses TRBV11-2 and TRBJ2-5; possible D gene TRBD1, 6 bases. The CDR3 runs to 15 residues. Germline CDR1 reads SGHAT; CDR2 reads FQNNGV. Deletions cut 5 bases from V and 5 bases from J, with 18 bases between. CDR3 region: CASSIREGVFETQYF. The CDR3 DNA follows: TGTGCCAGCAGCATCAGAGAGGGGGTGTTCGAGACCCAGTACTTC.

The J gene is TRBJ1-1, the V gene TRBV6-1, with D uncertain. The V gene's germline CDR1 is MNHNS and CDR2 SASEGT. V shed 6 bases and J shed 0 bases, with 11 bases lying between them. The CDR3 is 14 residues long. The CDR3 loop reads CASSQNGVNTEAFF. In nucleotides, the CDR3 is TGTGCCAGCAGCCAAAACGGGGTGAACACTGAAGCTTTCTTT.

The V call is TRBV15, the J call TRBJ2-3, with TRBD2 identical over 8 bases. Germline V gene lookup returns CDR1 LNHNV and CDR2 YYDKDF (reference sequence). The CDR3 is made up of 20 amino acids. V lost 4 bases, J lost 3 bases, and 21 bases stayed unmatched. CDR3 sequence (DNA): TGTGCCACCAGCACCGCCGACGGGAACGTAGCGGGGAAGGTGACAGATACGCAGTATTTT. Amino acids: CATSTADGNVAGKVTDTQYF.

The table lists this clonotype with many counts. The genes are TRBV7-8 and TRBJ2-1; D gene ambiguous. V lost 4 bases, J lost 4 bases, and 8 bases lay in between. The CDR3 consists of 13 residues. Germline V lookup: CDR1 SGHVS, CDR2 FQNEAQ. The CDR3 bases are TGTGCCAGCAGCTACGACCCATACAATGAGCAGTTCTTC. It codes for CASSYDPYNEQFF.

The chain has TRBV6-5 and TRBJ2-7; D is perhaps TRBD1 or TRBD2 (5 bases each). Germline CDR1 reads MNHEY; CDR2 reads SVGAGI. The CDR3 extends over 17 amino acids. The V and J ends lost 2 bases and 0 bases respectively, with 17 bases between them. The CDR3 DNA reads TGTGCCAGCAGTTACCGTAAGACGGGGACCTCCTCCTACGAGCAGTACTTC. Its translation is CASSYRKTGTSSYEQYF.

Ten or more counts support this clonotype. The chain links TRBV7-8 to TRBJ2-1; D may be TRBD2 (5 bases). The germline V gene has CDR1 SGHVS and CDR2 FQNEAQ. This CDR3 spans 21 amino acids. V was trimmed by 0 bases and J by 0 bases, leaving 24 bases between them. The CDR3, as DNA: TGTGCCAGCAGCTTAGCGATTCCCAGCGGAGAATCCTATAGCTCCTACAATGAGCAGTTCTTC. It translates to CASSLAIPSGESYSSYNEQFF.

This clonotype was recorded a few times. At one boundary the junction diverges from the germline segment, which might be a read error. This chain links TRBV4-1 with TRBJ1-1; D ambiguous. The length of the CDR3 is 14 residues. Germline loops: CDR1 MGHRA, CDR2 YSYEKL. In DNA, the CDR3 is TGCGCCAGTAGCCCCTCGGGATCTCCCTATCAAGCATTCTTT. This sequence encodes CASSPSGSPYQAFF.

This chain links TRBV27 with TRBJ1-1; possible D gene TRBD1, 5 bases. The germline V gene encodes CDR1 MNHEY and CDR2 SMNVEV (reference sequence). There are 16 residues in the CDR3. The V and J ends lost 0 bases and 1 base respectively, with 12 bases between them. The CDR3 protein is CASSLSSGSWNTEAFF. For the CDR3, the DNA is TGTGCCAGCAGTTTATCTTCAGGGTCCTGGAACACTGAAGCTTTCTTT.

This clonotype turned up a few times. The chain is built from TRBV7-9 and TRBJ1-5; 7 nucleotides agree with TRBD1. Germline values: CDR1 SEHNR, CDR2 FQNEAQ (reference sequence). V was clipped by 5 bases and J by 4 bases; unmatched bases: 5. The CDR3 is made up of 14 amino acids. CDR3 bases: TGTGCCAGCAGCGAGGGACAGCGTAATCAGCCCCAGCATTTT. It codes for CASSEGQRNQPQHF.

This clonotype has more than one count but fewer than ten. The gene calls are TRBV2 and TRBJ1-2, with D hard to call. V lost 2 bases, J lost 1 base, and 8 bases lay in between. This CDR3 is 14 amino acids long. The germline CDR1 and CDR2 sequences are SNHLY and FYNNEI. The DNA for the CDR3 is TGTGCCAGCAGTGAACCCCCAGTTAACTATGGCTACACCTTC. This translates into CASSEPPVNYGYTF.

J is TRBJ2-2 and V is TRBV6-5; D is unclear. V lost 0 bases and J lost 6, with 8 bases in between. Per the germline V gene, CDR1 is MNHEY and CDR2 is SVGAGI. The CDR3 is 14 amino acids. DNA for the CDR3: TGTGCCAGCAGTTACTCGATTGTAGCCGGGGAGCTGTTTTTT. Translating it yields CASSYSIVAGELFF.